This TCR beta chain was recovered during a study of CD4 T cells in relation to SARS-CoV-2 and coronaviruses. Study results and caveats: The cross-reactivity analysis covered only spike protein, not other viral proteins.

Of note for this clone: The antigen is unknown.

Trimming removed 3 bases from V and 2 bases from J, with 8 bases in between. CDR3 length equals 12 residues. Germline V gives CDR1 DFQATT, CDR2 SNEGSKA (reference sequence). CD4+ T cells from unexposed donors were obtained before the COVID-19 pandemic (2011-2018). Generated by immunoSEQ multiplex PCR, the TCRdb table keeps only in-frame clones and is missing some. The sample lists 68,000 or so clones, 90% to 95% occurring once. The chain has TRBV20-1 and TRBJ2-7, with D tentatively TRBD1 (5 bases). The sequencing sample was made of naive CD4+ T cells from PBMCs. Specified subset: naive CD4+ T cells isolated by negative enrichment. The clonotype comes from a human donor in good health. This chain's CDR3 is CSASKGTYEQYF. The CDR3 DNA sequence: TGCAGTGCTAGTAAGGGGACCTACGAGCAGTACTTC.